The rows below give T cell receptor beta chains drawn from one sample of a study of control samples from healthy donors and cancer patients. Profiling relied on immunoSEQ multiplex PCR, and the TCRdb table lists in-frame clones only, not all of them. This repertoire shows roughly 100,000 clones, 91% found once; its top ten account for roughly 0.9%. Sample: blood. Source of these receptors: a woman aged 25 to 45 in good health. CDR3s include the opening cysteine and the closing phenylalanine or tryptophan. Fields, in order: V gene, clone size, D gene, J gene, CDR3 protein, CDR3 DNA. A D gene is named only where the DNA matches it firmly. A clone size is listed for some rows: how often the clone was seen (once, few, many), or a class if it is expanded.

TRBV6-1	-	-	TRBJ1-5	CASSDWFSNQPQHF	TGTGCCAGCAGTGATTGGTTTAGCAATCAGCCCCAGCATTTT
TRBV4-1	-	TRBD1	TRBJ2-1	CASSQPGTGGSYNEQFF	TGCGCCAGCAGCCAACCAGGGACAGGGGGCTCCTACAATGAGCAGTTCTTC
TRBV3-1/TRBV3-2	once	-	TRBJ2-1	CASSQGPSYNEQFF	TGTGCCAGCAGCCAGGGCCCCTCCTACAATGAGCAGTTCTTC
TRBV6-5	-	-	TRBJ1-3	CATHGGRGNTIYF	TGTGCCACTCATGGGGGGAGGGGAAACACCATATATTTT
TRBV30	-	TRBD1	TRBJ1-2	CAWSGQGAGGYTF	TGTGCCTGGAGTGGTCAGGGGGCAGGAGGCTACACCTTC
TRBV6-1	-	-	TRBJ1-5	CASSEAGVPNQPQHF	TGTGCCAGCAGTGAAGCAGGGGTCCCGAATCAGCCCCAGCATTTT
TRBV18	-	-	TRBJ2-2	CASSTRRQNTGELFF	TGTGCCAGCTCTACCCGTCGACAAAACACCGGGGAGCTGTTTTTT
TRBV19	-	-	TRBJ1-4	CASSATGRPNEKLFF	TGTGCCAGTAGTGCCACCGGACGCCCTAATGAAAAACTGTTTTTT
TRBV25-1	-	TRBD1	TRBJ1-2	CASSEGVGQLYGYTF	TGTGCCAGCAGTGAAGGGGTGGGACAGCTCTATGGCTACACCTTC
TRBV28	-	TRBD1	TRBJ1-4	CASTRTGQEKLFF	TGTGCCAGCACCCGGACAGGGCAGGAAAAACTGTTTTTT
TRBV30	-	-	TRBJ2-7	CAWSGGVQPTYEQYF	TGTGCCTGGAGTGGGGGGGTACAGCCTACGTACGAGCAGTACTTC
TRBV29-1	-	TRBD2	TRBJ2-2	CSVEGLAGGNTGELFF	TGCAGCGTTGAGGGACTAGCGGGAGGGAACACCGGGGAGCTGTTTTTT
TRBV30	-	-	TRBJ1-1	CAWSAGNTEAFF	TGTGCCTGGTCGGCAGGGAACACTGAAGCTTTCTTT
TRBV12-3/TRBV12-4	-	-	TRBJ2-7	CASSSSYEQYF	TGTGCCAGCAGTTCCTCCTACGAGCAGTACTTC
TRBV4-1	-	-	TRBJ2-3	CASSQDRRLDTQYF	TGCGCCAGCAGCCAAGATCGGCGCTTGGATACGCAGTATTTT
TRBV5-6	-	TRBD2	TRBJ2-1	CASSLASGEQFF	TGTGCCAGCAGCTTGGCTAGCGGTGAGCAGTTCTTC
TRBV28	-	TRBD1	TRBJ1-2	CASSPLDRVNYGYTF	TGTGCCAGCAGCCCGTTAGACAGGGTGAACTATGGCTACACCTTC
TRBV6-2/TRBV6-3	-	TRBD1	TRBJ1-2	CASSYFGQDVGYTF	TGTGCCAGCAGTTACTTTGGACAGGATGTTGGCTACACCTTC
TRBV18	-	-	TRBJ1-6	CAGSPGTNDNSPLHF	TGTGCCGGCTCACCCGGGACCAACGATAATTCACCCCTCCACTTT
TRBV3-1/TRBV3-2	-	-	TRBJ2-1	CASSLGGAGNEQFF	TGTGCCAGCAGCCTGGGGGGGGCGGGCAATGAGCAGTTCTTC
TRBV21-1	-	-	TRBJ2-7	CASSASGTGLWYEQYF	TGTGCCAGCAGCGCGTCCGGGACAGGGTTATGGTACGAGCAGTACTTC
TRBV28	-	-	TRBJ1-6	CASSLGPSNSPLHF	TGTGCCAGCAGTTTAGGACCTTCAAATTCACCCCTCCACTTT
TRBV6-5	-	-	TRBJ1-1	CASSYPRSEAFF	TGTGCCAGCAGTTACCCGCGCTCTGAAGCTTTCTTT
TRBV3-1/TRBV3-2	few	-	TRBJ2-7	CASSPPGHSSYEQYF	TGTGCCAGCAGCCCCCCAGGGCATAGCTCCTACGAGCAGTACTTC
TRBV4-1	-	-	TRBJ2-7	CASSDPTGYEQYF	TGCGCCAGCAGCGATCCTACAGGGTACGAGCAGTACTTC
TRBV5-1	-	-	TRBJ2-7	CASSGKGQSYEQYF	TGCGCCAGCAGCGGGAAGGGCCAAAGCTACGAGCAGTACTTC
TRBV9	-	-	TRBJ2-1	CASNRRDAYNEQFF	TGTGCCAGCAACCGTCGGGACGCCTACAATGAGCAGTTCTTC
TRBV30	-	-	TRBJ2-1	CAWSEGTQSSYNEQFF	TGTGCCTGGAGTGAAGGCACCCAGAGCTCCTACAATGAGCAGTTCTTC
TRBV6-5	-	-	TRBJ1-6	CASSWLQGSNSPLHF	TGTGCCAGCAGTTGGTTACAGGGATCCAATTCACCCCTCCACTTT
TRBV2	few	-	TRBJ2-7	CASSRPFLVEQYF	TGTGCCAGCAGTCGACCCTTCCTGGTCGAGCAGTACTTC
TRBV7-9	-	-	TRBJ1-2	CASSLGSVSHYGYTF	TGTGCCAGCAGCTTAGGATCGGTCAGCCATTATGGCTACACCTTC
TRBV28	-	-	TRBJ2-2	CASRSSNTGELFF	TGTGCCAGCAGATCTTCGAACACCGGGGAGCTGTTTTTT
TRBV27	-	TRBD1	TRBJ2-7	CASSLKGQGAYEQYF	TGTGCCAGCAGTTTAAAGGGGCAGGGGGCCTACGAGCAGTACTTC
TRBV5-1	-	-	TRBJ2-1	CASSLGGASYNEQFF	TGCGCCAGCAGCTTGGGAGGGGCCTCCTACAATGAGCAGTTCTTC
TRBV9	-	TRBD1	TRBJ1-1	CASSARGDRVGAEAFF	TGTGCCAGCAGCGCACGAGGCGACAGGGTGGGCGCTGAAGCTTTCTTT
TRBV6-1	-	TRBD2	TRBJ2-3	CASSEEAGGSTDTQYF	TGTGCCAGCAGTGAAGAGGCGGGAGGGAGCACAGATACGCAGTATTTT
TRBV13	few	TRBD2	TRBJ2-1	CASSSDPLGASGSNEQFF	TGTGCCAGCAGCTCAGATCCCCTGGGGGCTAGCGGGAGCAATGAGCAGTTCTTC
TRBV29-1	-	TRBD2	TRBJ2-1	CSVEGAAGVSYNEQFF	TGCAGCGTTGAAGGGGCAGCGGGGGTCTCCTACAATGAGCAGTTCTTC
TRBV5-4	once	TRBD2	TRBJ2-7	CASSLIASGGAGEQYF	TGTGCCAGCAGCTTGATTGCTAGCGGGGGGGCAGGCGAGCAGTACTTC
TRBV10-1	-	-	TRBJ1-2	CASSGDKNYGYTF	TGCGCCAGCAGCGGGGACAAAAACTATGGCTACACCTTC
TRBV2	-	TRBD2	TRBJ2-5	CASRRTSGTPETQYF	TGTGCCAGCAGACGGACTAGCGGGACTCCGGAGACCCAGTACTTC
TRBV2	once	-	TRBJ2-2	CASIPGVLTGELFF	TGTGCCAGCATACCTGGGGTGTTGACCGGGGAGCTGTTTTTT
TRBV27	-	-	TRBJ2-7	CASSFTATLYEQYF	TGTGCCAGCAGTTTCACAGCTACGCTGTACGAGCAGTACTTC
TRBV5-8	once	-	TRBJ1-1	CASSLRQMNTEAFF	TGTGCCAGCAGCTTAAGACAAATGAACACTGAAGCTTTCTTT
TRBV7-9	-	TRBD1	TRBJ1-2	CASSQGQGGYTF	TGTGCCAGCAGCCAAGGACAGGGGGGCTACACCTTC
TRBV6-1	-	TRBD2	TRBJ2-7	CASSEWGTSATYEQYF	TGTGCCAGCAGTGAGTGGGGGACTAGCGCTACCTACGAGCAGTACTTC
TRBV29-1	-	-	TRBJ1-1	CSVEEATGTEAFF	TGCAGCGTTGAAGAGGCAACAGGGACTGAAGCTTTCTTT
TRBV29-1	-	-	TRBJ2-1	CSVNRVGEQFF	TGCAGCGTCAACAGGGTAGGGGAGCAGTTCTTC
TRBV7-9	once	-	TRBJ1-1	CASRFLIRGGENTEAFF	TGTGCCAGCAGGTTCCTTATTCGCGGGGGAGAGAACACTGAAGCTTTCTTT
TRBV6-5	-	-	TRBJ1-2	CASSGHYGYTF	TGTGCCAGCAGCGGACACTATGGCTACACCTTC
TRBV6-5	-	-	TRBJ2-7	CASTGQQGYEQYF	TGTGCCAGCACCGGTCAGCAGGGCTACGAGCAGTACTTC
TRBV28	-	-	TRBJ1-1	CASKAPGGELTEAFF	TGTGCCAGCAAGGCCCCCGGGGGGGAACTGACTGAAGCTTTCTTT